Sequencing of this T cell receptor beta chain was carried out in a study of beta chain features in type 1 diabetes. Study-wide results and caveats: TCRB CDR3 length was moderately but significantly reduced in all four CD4+ subsets of Type 1 diabetes patients.

Deletions cut 7 bases from V and 5 bases from J, with 10 bases between. The CDR3 contains 12 residues. The germline V gene has CDR1 SNHLY and CDR2 FYNNEI. This clone was seen repeatedly, ten times or more. The target antigen is unknown. What was sequenced were expressed TCRB transcripts, since all of the isolated RNA had been reverse transcribed. Assay: immunoSEQ multiplex PCR; the TCRdb copy retains only in-frame clones and omits some. The sample gives almost 350,000 clones, over 7% of which show up once; about 1% is in the top ten. The chain couples TRBV2 to TRBJ2-3; D is uncertain. Sequenced material: central memory CD4+ T cells from blood. The origin of this receptor is a man in his thirties or forties with type 1 diabetes. In DNA, the CDR3 is TGTGCCAGCAATTTACTGGGAGATACGCAGTATTTT. Amino acid sequence: CASNLLGDTQYF.